These 7 T cell receptor beta chains were sequenced from one sample in a study of cytomegalovirus exposure and HLA in healthy donors. The PCR was carried out with 60 Vbeta primers and 13 Jbeta primers. Clones were sequenced by immunoSEQ multiplex PCR, and TCRdb holds only the in-frame ones, with some missing. The sample holds about 140,000 clones, 80% seen once. The material sequenced was PBMCs. Receptors were obtained from a male donor in good health and CMV-seropositive.

The chain recombines TRBV27 with TRBJ2-5; perhaps TRBD1 as D (5 bases). The last part of the DNA fits TRBJ2-7 better; the J call may be wrong. The CDR3 runs to 13 residues. Per the germline V gene, CDR1 is MNHEY and CDR2 is SMNVEV (reference sequence). Here the CDR3 reads CASRSRQSYEQYF. CDR3 coding DNA: TGTGCCAGCAGAAGTAGACAGTCCTACGAGCAGTACTTC.

V usage is TRBV7-9 and J usage is TRBJ1-6, with D possibly being TRBD1 (6 bases). V lost 5 bases, J lost 7 bases, and 15 bases lay in between. CDR3 length equals 15 residues. Germline CDR1 and CDR2: SEHNR and FQNEAQ (reference sequence). The CDR3 sequence: CASSPLGQRNSPLHF. The CDR3 DNA sequence: TGTGCCAGCAGCCCTCTCGGACAGCGCAATTCACCCCTCCACTTT.

The V call is TRBV2, the J call TRBJ1-2, with 9 bases matching TRBD1. Trimming removed 7 bases from V and 1 base from J; junction bases left unmatched: 7. This CDR3 has 15 amino acids. Per germline, CDR1 SNHLY and CDR2 FYNNEI. Written as DNA, the CDR3 is TGTGCCAGCATGCCCTGGGACAGGGTTAACTATGGCTACACCTTC. Amino acid sequence: CASMPWDRVNYGYTF.

In DNA, the CDR3 is TGTGCCAGTAGTATTTTCTCAGGGGGAGATGGGGGTTCCGTCGAGCAGTACTTC. The encoded protein is CASSIFSGGDGGSVEQYF. J is TRBJ2-7 and V is TRBV19, with 7 bases identical to TRBD1. J lost 6 bases, V lost 3 bases, and 20 bases had no gene match. The CDR3 runs 18 residues. Germline V CDR1 and CDR2: LNHDA, SQIVND (reference sequence).

The V gene is TRBV7-3, the J gene TRBJ1-1; 8 bases match TRBD1. V dropped 8 bases and J dropped 4; count of bases not matched to a gene: 9. Germline CDR1 is SGHTA and CDR2 is FQGTGA. The CDR3 loop spans 14 amino acids. The CDR3 nucleotides are TGTGCCAGCTCCCAAACAGGGGGTAGCACTGAAGCTTTCTTT. Protein sequence: CASSQTGGSTEAFF. The whole variable domain, filled in from reference TRBV7-3 and TRBJ1-1, reads GAGVSQTPSNKVTEKGKYVELRCDPISGHTALYWYRQSLGQGPEFLIYFQGTGAADDSGLPNDRFFAVRPEGSVSTLKIQRTERGDSAVYLCASSQTGGSTEAFFGQGTRLTVV.

In this sample, this clone turned up a few times. The chain employs TRBV19 and TRBJ2-7, with 8 bases identical to TRBD1. The germline V gene encodes CDR1 LNHDA and CDR2 SQIVND (reference sequence). CDR3 size: 15 residues. Trimming at V came to 2 bases and at J to 7 bases, leaving 10 bases not matched to a gene. The CDR3 bases are TGTGCCAGTAGTATAAGGACAGGGAGTACTTGGGAGCAGTACTTC. Translating it yields CASSIRTGSTWEQYF.

The chain recombines TRBV16 with TRBJ1-2, with a tentative D call TRBD1 (5 bases). Germline V gene lookup returns CDR1 KGHSY and CDR2 FQNENV. The CDR3 runs to 13 residues. V gave up 4 bases and J gave up 6 bases, with 12 bases separating them. The CDR3 DNA follows: TGTGCCAGCAGCCGCCCTCAGGGTGATGGCTACACCTTC. Translating it yields CASSRPQGDGYTF.